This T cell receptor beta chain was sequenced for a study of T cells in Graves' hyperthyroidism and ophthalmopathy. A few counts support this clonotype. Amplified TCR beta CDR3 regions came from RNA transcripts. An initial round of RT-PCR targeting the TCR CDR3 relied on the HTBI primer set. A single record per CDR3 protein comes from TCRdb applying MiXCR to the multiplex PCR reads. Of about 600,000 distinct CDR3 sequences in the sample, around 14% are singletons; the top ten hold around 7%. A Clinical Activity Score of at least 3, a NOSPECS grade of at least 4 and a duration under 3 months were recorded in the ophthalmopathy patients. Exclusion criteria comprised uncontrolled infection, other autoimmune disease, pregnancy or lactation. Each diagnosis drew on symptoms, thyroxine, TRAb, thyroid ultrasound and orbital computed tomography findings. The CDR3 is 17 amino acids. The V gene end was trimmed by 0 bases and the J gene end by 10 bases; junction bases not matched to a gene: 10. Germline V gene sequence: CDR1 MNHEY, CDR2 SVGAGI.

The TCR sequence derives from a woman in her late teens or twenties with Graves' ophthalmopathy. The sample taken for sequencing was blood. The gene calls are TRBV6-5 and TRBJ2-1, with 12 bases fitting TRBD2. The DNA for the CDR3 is TGTGCCAGCAGTTACTCCGGGACTAGCGGGCTGCGGAGGGAGCAGTTCTTC. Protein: CASSYSGTSGLRREQFF.